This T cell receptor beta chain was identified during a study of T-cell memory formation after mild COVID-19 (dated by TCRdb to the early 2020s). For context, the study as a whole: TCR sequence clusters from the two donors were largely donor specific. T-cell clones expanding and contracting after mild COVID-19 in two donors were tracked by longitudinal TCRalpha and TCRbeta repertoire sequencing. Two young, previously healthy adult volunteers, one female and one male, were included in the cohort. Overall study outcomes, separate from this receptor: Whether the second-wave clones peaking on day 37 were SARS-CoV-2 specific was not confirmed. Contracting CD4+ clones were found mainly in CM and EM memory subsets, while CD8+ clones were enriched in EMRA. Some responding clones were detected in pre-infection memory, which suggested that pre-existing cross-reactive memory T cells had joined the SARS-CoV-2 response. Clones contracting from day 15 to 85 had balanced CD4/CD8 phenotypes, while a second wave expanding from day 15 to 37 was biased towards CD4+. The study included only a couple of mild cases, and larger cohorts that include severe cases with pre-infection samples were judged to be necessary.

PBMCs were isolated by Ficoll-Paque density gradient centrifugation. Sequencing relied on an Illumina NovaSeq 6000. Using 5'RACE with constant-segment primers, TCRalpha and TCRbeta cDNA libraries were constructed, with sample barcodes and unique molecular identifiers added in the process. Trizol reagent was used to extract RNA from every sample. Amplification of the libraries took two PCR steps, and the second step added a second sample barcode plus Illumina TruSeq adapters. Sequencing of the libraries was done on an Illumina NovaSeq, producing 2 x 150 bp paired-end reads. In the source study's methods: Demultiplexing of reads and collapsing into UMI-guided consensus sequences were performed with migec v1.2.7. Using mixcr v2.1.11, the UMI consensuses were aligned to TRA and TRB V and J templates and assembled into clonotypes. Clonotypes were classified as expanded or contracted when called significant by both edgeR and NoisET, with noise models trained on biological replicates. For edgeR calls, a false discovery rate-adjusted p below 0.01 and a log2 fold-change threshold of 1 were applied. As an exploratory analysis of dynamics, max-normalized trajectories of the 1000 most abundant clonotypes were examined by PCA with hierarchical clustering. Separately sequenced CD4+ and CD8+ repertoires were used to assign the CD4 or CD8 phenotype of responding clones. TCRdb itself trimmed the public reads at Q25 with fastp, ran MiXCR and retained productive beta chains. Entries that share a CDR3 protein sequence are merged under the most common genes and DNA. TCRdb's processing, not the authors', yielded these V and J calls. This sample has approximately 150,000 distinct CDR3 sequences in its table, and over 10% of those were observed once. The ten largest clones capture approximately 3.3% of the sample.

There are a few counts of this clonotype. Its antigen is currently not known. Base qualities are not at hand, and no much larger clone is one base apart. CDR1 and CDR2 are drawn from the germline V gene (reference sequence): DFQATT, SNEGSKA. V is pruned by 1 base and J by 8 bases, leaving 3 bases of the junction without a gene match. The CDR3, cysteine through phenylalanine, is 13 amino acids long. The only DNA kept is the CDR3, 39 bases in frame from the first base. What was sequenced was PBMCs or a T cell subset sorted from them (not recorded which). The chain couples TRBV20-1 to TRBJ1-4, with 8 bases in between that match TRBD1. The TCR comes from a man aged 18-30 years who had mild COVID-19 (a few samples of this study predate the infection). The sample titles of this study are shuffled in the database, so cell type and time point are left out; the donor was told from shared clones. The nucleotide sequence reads TGCAGTGCTAGAGGACAGGGGTGGGAAAAACTGTTTTTT. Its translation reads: CSARGQGWEKLFF.